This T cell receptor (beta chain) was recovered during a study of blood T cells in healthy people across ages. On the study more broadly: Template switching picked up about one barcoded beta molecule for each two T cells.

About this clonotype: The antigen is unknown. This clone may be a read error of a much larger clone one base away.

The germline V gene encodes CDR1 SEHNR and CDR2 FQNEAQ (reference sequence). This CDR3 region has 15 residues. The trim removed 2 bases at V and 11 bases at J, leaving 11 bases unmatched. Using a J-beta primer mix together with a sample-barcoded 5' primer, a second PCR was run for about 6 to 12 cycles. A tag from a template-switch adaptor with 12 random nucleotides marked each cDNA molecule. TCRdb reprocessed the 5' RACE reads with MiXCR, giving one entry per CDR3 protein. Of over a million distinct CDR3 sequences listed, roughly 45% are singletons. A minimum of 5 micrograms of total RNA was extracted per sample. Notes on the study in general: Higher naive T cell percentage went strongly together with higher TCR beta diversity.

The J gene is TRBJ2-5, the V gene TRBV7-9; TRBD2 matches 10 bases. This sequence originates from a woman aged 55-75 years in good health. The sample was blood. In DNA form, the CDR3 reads TGTGCCAGCAGCTTATCACTAGCGGGGACTAATGAGCAGTACTTC. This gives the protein CASSLSLAGTNEQYF.